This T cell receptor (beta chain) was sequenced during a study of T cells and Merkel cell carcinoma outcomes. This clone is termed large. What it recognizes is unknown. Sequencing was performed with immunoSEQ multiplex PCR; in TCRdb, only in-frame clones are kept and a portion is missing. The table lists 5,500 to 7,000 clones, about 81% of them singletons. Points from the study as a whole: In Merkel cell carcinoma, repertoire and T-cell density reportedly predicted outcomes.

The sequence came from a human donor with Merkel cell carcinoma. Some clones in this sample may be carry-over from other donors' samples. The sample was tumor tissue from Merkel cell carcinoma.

The CDR3 DNA reads TGTGCCAGCAGCTTAGTCGCAGTTTACGATGAGCAGTTCTTC. Amino acid sequence: CASSLVAVYDEQFF. The chain links TRBV7-9 to TRBJ2-1; D is ambiguous. CDR3 length: 14 residues. V lost 1 base, J lost 8 bases, and 12 bases lay in between. Germline CDR1 and CDR2: SEHNR and FQNEAQ (reference sequence).